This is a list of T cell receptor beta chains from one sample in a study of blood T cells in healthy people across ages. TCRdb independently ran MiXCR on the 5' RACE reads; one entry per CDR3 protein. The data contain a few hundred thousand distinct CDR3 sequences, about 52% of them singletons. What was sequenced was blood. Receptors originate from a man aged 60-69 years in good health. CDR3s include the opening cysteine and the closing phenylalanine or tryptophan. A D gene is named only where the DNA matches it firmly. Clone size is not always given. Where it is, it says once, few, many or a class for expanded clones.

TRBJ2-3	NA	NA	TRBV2	CASSERGGGGLGTDTQYF	TGTGCCAGCAGTGAAAGGGGTGGGGGGGGGCTCGGCACAGATACGCAGTATTTT
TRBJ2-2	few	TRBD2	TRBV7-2	CASSLRLAGGISTGELFF	TGTGCCAGCAGCCTCAGACTAGCGGGGGGAATAAGCACCGGGGAGCTGTTTTTT
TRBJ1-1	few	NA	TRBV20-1	CSAGTGGGLEAFF	TGCAGTGCTGGTACGGGCGGGGGGCTTGAAGCTTTCTTT
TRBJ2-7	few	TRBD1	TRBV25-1	CASSTPGTGRGIYEQYF	TGTGCCAGCAGTACCCCCGGGACAGGGAGGGGGATCTACGAGCAGTACTTC
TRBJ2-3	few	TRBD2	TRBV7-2	CASSPGGSYTDTQYF	TGTGCCAGCAGCCCGGGGGGATCCTACACGGATACGCAGTATTTT
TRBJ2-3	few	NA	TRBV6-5	CASGPEWPQYF	TGTGCCAGCGGCCCGGAGTGGCCGCAGTATTTT
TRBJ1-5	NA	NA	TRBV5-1	CASSEEPSSNQPQHF	TGCGCCAGCAGCGAGGAACCCTCTAGCAATCAGCCCCAGCATTTT
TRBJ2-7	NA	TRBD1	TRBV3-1	CASSQGGQGYEQYF	TGTGCCAGCAGCCAAGGGGGACAGGGCTACGAGCAGTACTTC
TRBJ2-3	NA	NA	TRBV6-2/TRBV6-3	CASSYSKGTDTQYF	TGTGCCAGCAGTTACTCCAAAGGTACAGATACGCAGTATTTT
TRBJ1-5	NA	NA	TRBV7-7	CASSLEDGRSNQPQHF	TGTGCTAGCAGCCTCGAGGACGGACGTAGCAATCAGCCCCAGCATTTT
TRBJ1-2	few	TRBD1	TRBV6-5	CASRSGTGGDRDGYTF	TGTGCCAGCAGGTCCGGGACAGGGGGCGATAGGGATGGCTACACCTTC
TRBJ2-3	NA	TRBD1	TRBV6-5	CASTTRRDRGADTQYF	TGTGCCAGCACAACACGGAGGGACAGGGGCGCAGATACGCAGTATTTT
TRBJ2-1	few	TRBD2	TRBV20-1	CSARLVAGGRSYNEQFF	TGCAGTGCTAGATTGGTAGCGGGAGGACGGTCCTACAATGAGCAGTTCTTC
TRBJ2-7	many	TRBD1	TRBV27	CASSLTDRGRGEQYF	TGTGCCAGCAGTTTAACCGACAGGGGACGGGGCGAGCAGTACTTC
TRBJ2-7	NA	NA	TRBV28	CASRPLWVAYEQYF	TGTGCCAGCAGGCCCCTATGGGTTGCCTACGAGCAGTACTTC
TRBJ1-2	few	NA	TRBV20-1	CSAGGAAPLGYTF	TGCAGTGCTGGAGGGGCCGCCCCCCTGGGCTACACCTTC
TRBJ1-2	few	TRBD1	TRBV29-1	CSGGDRENYGYTF	TGCAGCGGAGGGGACAGGGAGAACTATGGCTACACCTTC
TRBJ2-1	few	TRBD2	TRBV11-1	CASSLLAGALNEQFF	TGTGCCAGCAGCCTTCTAGCGGGAGCTCTCAATGAGCAGTTCTTC
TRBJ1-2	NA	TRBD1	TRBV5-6	CASSQGADRYGYTF	TGTGCCAGCAGCCAGGGGGCCGATCGGTATGGCTACACCTTC
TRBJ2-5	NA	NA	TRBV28	CASSVPGTQGTQYF	TGTGCCAGCAGTGTACCGGGGACCCAAGGGACCCAGTACTTC
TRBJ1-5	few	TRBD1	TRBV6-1	CASSDPLGTGAVQPQHF	TGTGCCAGCAGTGACCCATTGGGGACAGGGGCGGTTCAGCCCCAGCATTTT
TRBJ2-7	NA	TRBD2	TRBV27	CASRQQLGGSEQYF	TGTGCCAGCCGTCAACAACTCGGGGGGTCCGAGCAGTACTTC
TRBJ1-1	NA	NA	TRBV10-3	CAISPNPNRNTEAFF	TGTGCCATCAGCCCGAACCCGAACAGAAACACTGAAGCTTTCTTT
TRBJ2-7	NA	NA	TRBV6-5	CASSYSPGSIAYNEQYF	TGTGCCAGCAGTTACTCACCAGGGAGCATCGCGTACAATGAGCAGTACTTC
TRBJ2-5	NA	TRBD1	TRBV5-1	CASSLEPRTGGGEQYF	TGCGCCAGCAGCTTGGAGCCCCGGACAGGGGGTGGTGAGCAGTACTTC
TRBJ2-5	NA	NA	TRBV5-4	CASSSSGTEQYF	TGTGCCAGCAGCTCTTCAGGGACGGAGCAGTACTTC
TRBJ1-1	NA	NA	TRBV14	CASSRGVETEAFF	TGTGCCAGCAGCCGGGGGGTAGAAACTGAAGCTTTCTTT
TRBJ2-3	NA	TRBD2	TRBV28	CASKLAGLTSTDTQYF	TGTGCCAGCAAACTAGCGGGGCTAACTAGCACAGATACGCAGTATTTT
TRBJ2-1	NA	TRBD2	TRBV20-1	CSARLAGDKEQFF	TGCAGTGCCAGACTAGCGGGAGACAAGGAGCAGTTCTTC